The 2 T cell receptor beta chains presented below share a single source sample, sequenced in a study of T cell repertoires in cytomegalovirus infection. TCRdb passed the reads through MiXCR, listing each CDR3 protein once. Of hundreds of thousands of distinct CDR3 sequences in the sample, about 11% were seen once. The sequencing input was PBMCs. The receptors were sampled from a human donor in good health (CMV status not recorded). Some clones in this sample may be carry-over from other donors' samples.

The table lists this clonotype with many counts. The rearrangement joins TRBV27 to TRBJ2-2; the D is unclear. The V gene lost 2 bases and the J gene lost 7 bases, with 11 bases spanning the gap. There are 14 residues in the CDR3. The germline gives CDR1 MNHEY, CDR2 SMNVEV (reference sequence). In DNA, the CDR3 is TGTGCCAGCAGTTTACAGCAACTCGACGGGGAGCTGTTTTTT. Residues: CASSLQQLDGELFF.

This clonotype was found a few times. The chain has TRBV18 and TRBJ2-7, with 10 bases lining up with TRBD2. Germline CDR1 and CDR2: KGHSH and LQKENI. The CDR3 contains 14 residues. V shed 5 bases, J shed 5 bases, and the junction held 6 bases outside the gene matches. The CDR3 DNA sequence: TGTGCCAGCTCAAAGCTAGCGGGAGACCACGAGCAGTACTTC. Translated: CASSKLAGDHEQYF.